The clone carrying this T cell receptor beta chain has a handful of counts. These data are taken from a study of OX40 agonist ivuxolimab in advanced cancers. Looking at the study overall: One hepatocellular carcinoma and two cutaneous melanoma patients partially responded.

Only in-frame clones appear in the TCRdb table, and some are missing; sequencing was by immunoSEQ multiplex PCR. The data hold tens of thousands of clones, with 89% observed a single time. This receptor was obtained from an adult with an advanced solid tumor such as melanoma, head and neck, liver or kidney cancer. The sequenced sample was CD4+ or CD8+ T cells sorted from blood, obtained in a trial of the OX40 agonist ivuxolimab.

CDR3 in amino acids: CASSPGGATDEQYF. The DNA for the CDR3 is TGTGCCAGCAGCCCCGGGGGGGCCACCGACGAGCAGTACTTC. This chain connects TRBV7-3 to TRBJ2-7; 8 nucleotides align to TRBD2. The CDR3 sequence is 14 residues long. J lost 5 bases, V lost 5 bases, and 8 bases had no gene match. CDR1 SGHTA and CDR2 FQGTGA come from the germline V gene.